The 2 T cell receptor beta chains below were found in one sample sequenced in a study of T cell repertoires in cytomegalovirus infection. Their antigen targets remain unknown. TCRdb re-called the reads with MiXCR, one entry per CDR3 protein. The sample contains 140,000 to 150,000 distinct CDR3 sequences, around 30% of which appear only once. The sequencing here drew on CD8+ T cells from cultured PBMCs, taken from culture after CMV antigen stimulation. Receptors originate from a human donor in good health (CMV status not recorded). Some clones in this sample may be carry-over from other donors' samples.

This clonotype was detected only a few times. CDR3 in amino acids: CATTLQETQYF. The CDR3 coding sequence is TGTGCCACTACTCTTCAAGAGACCCAGTACTTC. The gene calls are TRBV6-6 and TRBJ2-5, with D uncertain. This CDR3 has 11 amino acids. Trimming shortened V by 10 bases and J by 2 bases, and 8 bases separated the two germline ends. The germline gives CDR1 MNHNY, CDR2 SVGAGI (reference sequence).

This clonotype was observed many times. V is TRBV4-1 and J is TRBJ1-2, with TRBD1 as a possible D gene (5 bases). Per germline, CDR1 MGHRA and CDR2 YSYEKL. This CDR3 is built from 15 residues. The germline V and J ends were trimmed by 4 bases and 6 bases, with 18 bases remaining between them. This chain's CDR3 is CASSPQRDFVHGYTF. Here the CDR3 DNA reads TGCGCCAGCAGCCCTCAGCGGGACTTTGTTCATGGCTACACCTTC.